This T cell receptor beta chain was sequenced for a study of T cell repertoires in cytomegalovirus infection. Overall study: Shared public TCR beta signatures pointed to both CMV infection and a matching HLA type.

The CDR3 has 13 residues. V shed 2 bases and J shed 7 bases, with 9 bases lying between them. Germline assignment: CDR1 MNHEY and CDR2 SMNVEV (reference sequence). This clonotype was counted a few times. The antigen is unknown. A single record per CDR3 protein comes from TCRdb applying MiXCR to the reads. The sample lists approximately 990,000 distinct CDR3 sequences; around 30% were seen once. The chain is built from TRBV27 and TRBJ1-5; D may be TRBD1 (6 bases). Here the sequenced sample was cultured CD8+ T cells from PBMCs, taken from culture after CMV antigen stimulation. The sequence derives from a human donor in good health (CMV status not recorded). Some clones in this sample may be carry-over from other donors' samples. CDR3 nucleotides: TGTGCCAGCAGTTTACAGGGGCCCCAGCCCCAGCATTTT. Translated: CASSLQGPQPQHF.